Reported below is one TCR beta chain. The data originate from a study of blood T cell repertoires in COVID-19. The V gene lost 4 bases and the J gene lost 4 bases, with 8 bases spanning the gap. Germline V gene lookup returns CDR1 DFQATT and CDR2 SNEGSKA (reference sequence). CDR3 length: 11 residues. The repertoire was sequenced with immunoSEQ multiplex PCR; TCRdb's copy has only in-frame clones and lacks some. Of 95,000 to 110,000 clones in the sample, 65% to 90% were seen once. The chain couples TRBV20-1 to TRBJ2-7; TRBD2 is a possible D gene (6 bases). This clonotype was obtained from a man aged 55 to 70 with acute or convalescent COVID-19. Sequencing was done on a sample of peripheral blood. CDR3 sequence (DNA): TGCAGTGCTATTCGGGGGTACGAGCAGTACTTC. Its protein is CSAIRGYEQYF.